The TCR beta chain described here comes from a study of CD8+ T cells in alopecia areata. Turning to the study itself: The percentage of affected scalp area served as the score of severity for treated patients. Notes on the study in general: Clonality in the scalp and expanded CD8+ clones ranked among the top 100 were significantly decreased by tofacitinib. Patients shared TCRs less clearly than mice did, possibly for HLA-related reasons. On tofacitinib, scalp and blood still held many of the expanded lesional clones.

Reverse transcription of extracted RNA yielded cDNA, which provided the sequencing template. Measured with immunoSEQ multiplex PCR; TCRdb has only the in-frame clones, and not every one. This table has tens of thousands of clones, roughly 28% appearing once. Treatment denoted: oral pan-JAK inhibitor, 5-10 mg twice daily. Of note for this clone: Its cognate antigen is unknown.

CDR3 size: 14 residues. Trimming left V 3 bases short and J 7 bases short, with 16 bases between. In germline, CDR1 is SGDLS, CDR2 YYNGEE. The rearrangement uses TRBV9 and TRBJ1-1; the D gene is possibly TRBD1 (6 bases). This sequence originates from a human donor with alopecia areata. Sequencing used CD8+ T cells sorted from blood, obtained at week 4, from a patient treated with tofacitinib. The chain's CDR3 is CASSATGTRDEAFF. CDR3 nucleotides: TGTGCCAGCAGCGCAACCGGGACACGGGATGAAGCTTTCTTT.